This T cell receptor (beta chain) was sequenced for a study of CD8 T cells in Susac syndrome. Germline-derived CDR1 and CDR2 are LGHDT and YNNKEL (reference sequence). The V end lost 3 bases, the J end lost 6 bases, and 8 bases lay between the germline ends. The CDR3 is made up of 13 amino acids. An input of 0.5 to 1 ug of RNA was subjected to reverse transcription using random hexamers. TCRdb processed the immunoSEQ multiplex PCR reads anew with MiXCR; each CDR3 protein has one entry. The data contain about 120,000 distinct CDR3 sequences, about 93% of them seen just once; the ten biggest clones take up 0.095% to 0.1%. From blood CD8+ and CD4+ T cells, TCR beta sequences were generated. The CD8+ and CD4+ T cells were negatively isolated, with the TEMRA cells enriched by FACS.

This receptor was obtained from a human donor in good health. Sequencing was carried out using CD4+ T cells from PBMCs. The genes are TRBV3-1 and TRBJ1-4, with a weak D call TRBD1 (6 bases). DNA for the CDR3: TGTGCCAGCAGCCACTCAGGGGATGAAAAACTGTTTTTT. It codes for CASSHSGDEKLFF.